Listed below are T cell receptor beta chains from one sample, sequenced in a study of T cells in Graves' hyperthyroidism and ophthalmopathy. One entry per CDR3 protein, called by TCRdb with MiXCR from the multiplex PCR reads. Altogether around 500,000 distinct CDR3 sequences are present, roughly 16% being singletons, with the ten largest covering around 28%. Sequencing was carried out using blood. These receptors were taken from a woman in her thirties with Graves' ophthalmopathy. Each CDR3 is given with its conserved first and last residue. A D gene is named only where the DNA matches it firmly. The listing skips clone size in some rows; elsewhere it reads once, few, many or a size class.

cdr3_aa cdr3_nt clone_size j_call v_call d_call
CASRTLGGSSYEQYF TGTGCCAGCAGGACCCTAGGGGGTAGCTCCTACGAGCAGTACTTC NA TRBJ2-7 TRBV27 NA
CASSTQLQVTNQPQHF TGCGCCAGCAGCACACAGTTACAGGTAACCAATCAGCCCCAGCATTTT NA TRBJ1-5 TRBV4-1 NA
CATSDLGRFDEQFF TGTGCCACCAGTGATTTAGGGAGGTTCGATGAGCAGTTCTTC many TRBJ2-1 TRBV24-1 NA
CASSGTTSQLNTEAFF TGTGCCAGCAGCGGTACTACATCCCAGCTCAACACTGAAGCTTTCTTT few TRBJ1-1 TRBV5-8 NA
CSARGLAGEETQYF TGCAGTGCTCGTGGACTAGCGGGAGAAGAGACCCAGTACTTC NA TRBJ2-5 TRBV20-1 TRBD2
CASSLQSLAGTANEQYF TGTGCCAGCAGTTTACAGTCCCTAGCGGGAACAGCGAACGAGCAGTACTTC few TRBJ2-7 TRBV28 TRBD2
CASSITPFEQFF TGTGCCAGTAGTATAACCCCTTTTGAGCAGTTCTTC NA TRBJ2-1 TRBV19 NA
CASSFQDSVGETQYF TGTGCCAGCAGCTTTCAGGATTCTGTAGGGGAGACCCAGTACTTC NA TRBJ2-5 TRBV5-5 NA
CASSPDSVNQPQHF TGTGCCAGCAGCCCGGACAGTGTCAATCAGCCCCAGCATTTT few TRBJ1-5 TRBV12-3/TRBV12-4 NA
CASSLQPSSSYNEQFF TGCGCCAGCAGCTTACAGCCATCCAGCTCCTACAATGAGCAGTTCTTC many TRBJ2-1 TRBV4-3 NA
CSARDLHYEQYF TGCAGTGCTAGAGATCTCCACTACGAGCAGTACTTC few TRBJ2-7 TRBV20-1 NA
CASSKRPTGTDLEWGNSPLHF TGTGCCAGCAGTAAGAGGCCCACGGGGACAGACCTAGAGTGGGGTAATTCACCCCTCCACTTT NA TRBJ1-6 TRBV6-2/TRBV6-3 TRBD1
CASSLPQGELFF TGTGCCAGCAGCTTGCCCCAGGGGGAGCTGTTTTTT NA TRBJ2-2 TRBV4-2 NA
CASSLFRLAKNIQYF TGTGCCAGCAGCTTATTCCGGCTAGCCAAAAACATTCAGTACTTC many TRBJ2-4 TRBV7-8 NA
CASSEGQGFPSFYNKQFF TGTGCCAGCAGTGAAGGACAAGGGTTTCCCTCGTTCTACAATAAGCAGTTCTTC few TRBJ2-1 TRBV6-1 NA
CASSPWTGGLSTDTQYF TGTGCCAGCAGCCCATGGACAGGGGGCCTGAGCACAGATACGCAGTATTTT few TRBJ2-3 TRBV7-2 TRBD1
CASSLVAGGGAGTQYF TGTGCCAGCAGTTTGGTTGCGGGAGGAGGGGCAGGTACGCAGTATTTT few TRBJ2-3 TRBV28 TRBD2
CASSQGNGYGYTF TGCGCCAGCAGCCAAGGGAACGGTTATGGCTACACCTTC NA TRBJ1-2 TRBV4-1 NA
CASSLKSGRNLHEQFF TGTGCCAGCAGCTTGAAGAGCGGGAGGAACTTGCATGAGCAGTTCTTC many TRBJ2-1 TRBV7-2 TRBD2
CASSRQETNYGYTF TGTGCCAGCAGCCGACAGGAAACTAACTATGGCTACACCTTC NA TRBJ1-2 TRBV7-9 NA
CASTLGGGGQGRETQYF TGTGCCAGCACCCTAGGTGGGGGGGGACAGGGGAGGGAGACCCAGTACTTC NA TRBJ2-5 TRBV7-8 TRBD1
CASSVAQRNTGELFF TGTGCCAGTAGTGTCGCACAAAGGAACACCGGGGAGCTGTTTTTT NA TRBJ2-2 TRBV19 NA
CASSQVAGAYEQYF TGTGCCAGCAGCCAAGTCGCCGGGGCCTACGAGCAGTACTTC many TRBJ2-7 TRBV3-1 NA
CASSTQGYYNEQFF TGTGCCAGCAGCACACAGGGATACTACAATGAGCAGTTCTTC few TRBJ2-1 TRBV7-9 NA
CSAGGVMAKNIQYF TGCAGTGCCGGTGGGGTAATGGCCAAAAACATTCAGTACTTC once TRBJ2-4 TRBV20-1 NA
CASSQASEHYGYTF TGTGCCAGCTCACAAGCCAGTGAGCATTATGGCTACACCTTC many TRBJ1-2 TRBV18 NA
CAIRGTSGNNEQFF TGTGCCATCCGCGGGACTAGCGGGAACAATGAGCAGTTCTTC many TRBJ2-1 TRBV10-3 TRBD2
CASSRSGYEQFF TGTGCCAGCAGCCGTAGCGGGTATGAGCAGTTCTTC few TRBJ2-1 TRBV7-3 TRBD2
CASSFGLSNEKLFF TGTGCCAGCAGCTTCGGTCTGTCTAATGAAAAACTGTTTTTT NA TRBJ1-4 TRBV7-9 NA
CASSPNGSRESTDTQYF TGTGCCAGCAGCCCCAATGGGTCGAGGGAGAGCACAGATACGCAGTATTTT many TRBJ2-3 TRBV12-3/TRBV12-4 NA
CSARGANGNEKLFF TGCAGTGCTAGGGGTGCTAATGGTAATGAAAAACTGTTTTTT few TRBJ1-4 TRBV20-1 NA
CASTKGGLPYNEQFF TGTGCCAGCACCAAGGGGGGGCTCCCCTACAATGAGCAGTTCTTC few TRBJ2-1 TRBV6-2/TRBV6-3 NA
CASSFDRGHEQFF TGTGCCAGCAGTTTTGACAGGGGGCATGAGCAGTTCTTC NA TRBJ2-1 TRBV27 TRBD1
CSADAGAGTDYNEQFF TGCAGTGCTGACGCCGGGGCCGGGACAGACTACAATGAGCAGTTCTTC NA TRBJ2-1 TRBV20-1 TRBD1
CASSQGRATDTQYF TGTGCCAGCAGTCAGGGGCGTGCGACAGATACGCAGTATTTT many TRBJ2-3 TRBV5-6 NA
CASSSKGAHNSPLHF TGTGCCAGCAGTTCCAAGGGGGCGCATAATTCACCCCTCCACTTT NA TRBJ1-6 TRBV27 TRBD1
CAGGRTEAFF TGTGCCGGAGGGAGAACTGAAGCTTTCTTT many TRBJ1-1 TRBV30 NA
CASSLGGPGREQYF TGTGCCAGCAGCTTAGGAGGACCCGGTAGAGAGCAGTACTTC many TRBJ2-7 TRBV7-2 NA
CASSPGGESYNEQFF TGTGCCAGCAGCCCCGGAGGGGAATCCTACAATGAGCAGTTCTTC many TRBJ2-1 TRBV7-8 NA
CASSLAFSGLAFIEQFF TGTGCCAGCAGCTTAGCGTTTTCGGGACTAGCTTTCATTGAGCAGTTCTTC many TRBJ2-1 TRBV7-2 TRBD2
CASRGQGLSYEQYF TGTGCCAGCAGGGGACAGGGCCTAAGTTACGAGCAGTACTTC few TRBJ2-7 TRBV2 TRBD1
CASSLKSEQYF TGTGCCAGCAGCTTAAAAAGCGAGCAGTACTTC many TRBJ2-7 TRBV7-2 NA
CASSYMDRGYGYTF TGTGCCAGCAGTTACATGGACAGGGGCTATGGCTACACCTTC NA TRBJ1-2 TRBV6-5 TRBD1
CSARDAGLAGSDTQYF TGCAGTGCTAGAGACGCGGGACTAGCGGGATCAGATACGCAGTATTTT NA TRBJ2-3 TRBV20-1 TRBD2
CASSPIDGGTVTDTQYF TGTGCCAGCAGCCCTATCGACGGTGGCACCGTCACAGATACGCAGTATTTT NA TRBJ2-3 TRBV4-2 NA
CASSFWTSGYEQYF TGTGCCAGCAGCTTTTGGACTAGCGGCTACGAGCAGTACTTC many TRBJ2-7 TRBV7-2 TRBD2
CASRSEGERTDTQYF TGTGCCAGCAGGAGTGAGGGAGAGAGGACAGATACGCAGTATTTT many TRBJ2-3 TRBV7-2 NA
CASHTGNTEAFF TGTGCCAGCCATACAGGGAACACTGAAGCTTTCTTT many TRBJ1-1 TRBV28 NA
CASSLVGGTSYEQYF TGTGCCAGCAGCTTAGTTGGAGGAACATCCTACGAGCAGTACTTC few TRBJ2-7 TRBV7-8 NA
CATAGVVSYEQYF TGTGCCACCGCAGGGGTGGTATCGTACGAGCAGTACTTC NA TRBJ2-7 TRBV30 NA
CSARGTSDSSYEQYF TGCAGTGCTAGGGGGACTAGCGATAGCTCCTACGAGCAGTACTTC few TRBJ2-7 TRBV20-1 TRBD2
CASSQDGRRQPQHF TGCGCCAGCAGCCAAGATGGGAGGCGGCAGCCCCAGCATTTT few TRBJ1-5 TRBV4-1 NA
CASSSDRGRIEKLFF TGTGCCAGCAGTTCAGACAGGGGGCGTATTGAAAAACTGTTTTTT many TRBJ1-4 TRBV28 TRBD1
CASSSQSFYEQYF TGTGCCAGCAGCTCGCAAAGCTTCTACGAGCAGTACTTC many TRBJ2-7 TRBV7-2 NA
CASSELTGMNTEAFF TGCGCCAGCAGCGAGTTGACAGGGATGAACACTGAAGCTTTCTTT NA TRBJ1-1 TRBV10-1 TRBD1
CASSVGTSADNEQFF TGTGCCAGCAGTGTAGGGACTAGCGCCGACAATGAGCAGTTCTTC many TRBJ2-1 TRBV2 TRBD2